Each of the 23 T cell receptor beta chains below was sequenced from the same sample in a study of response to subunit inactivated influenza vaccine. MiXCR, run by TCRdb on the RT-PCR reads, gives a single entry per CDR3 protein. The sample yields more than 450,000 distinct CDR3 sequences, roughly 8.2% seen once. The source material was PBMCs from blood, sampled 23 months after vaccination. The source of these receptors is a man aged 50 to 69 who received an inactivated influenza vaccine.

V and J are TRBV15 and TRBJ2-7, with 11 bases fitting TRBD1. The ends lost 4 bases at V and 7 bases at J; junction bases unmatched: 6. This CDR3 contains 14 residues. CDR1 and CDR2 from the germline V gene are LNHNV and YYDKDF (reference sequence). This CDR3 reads CATSTGQGAREQYF. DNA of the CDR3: TGTGCCACCAGCACAGGACAGGGGGCACGGGAGCAGTACTTC.

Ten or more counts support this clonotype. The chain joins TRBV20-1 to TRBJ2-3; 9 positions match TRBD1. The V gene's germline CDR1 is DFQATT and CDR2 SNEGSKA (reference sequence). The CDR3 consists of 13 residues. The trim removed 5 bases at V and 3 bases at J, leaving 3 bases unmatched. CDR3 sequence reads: CSASGQGTDTQYF. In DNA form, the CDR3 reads TGCAGTGCTTCCGGACAGGGGACAGATACGCAGTATTTT.

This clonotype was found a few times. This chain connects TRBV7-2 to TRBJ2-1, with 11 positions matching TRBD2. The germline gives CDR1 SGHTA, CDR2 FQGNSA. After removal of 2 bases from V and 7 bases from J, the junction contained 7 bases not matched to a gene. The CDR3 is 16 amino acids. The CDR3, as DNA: TGTGCCAGCAGCTTATTAGCTAGCGGGAGGCGGAATGAGCAGTTCTTC. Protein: CASSLLASGRRNEQFF.

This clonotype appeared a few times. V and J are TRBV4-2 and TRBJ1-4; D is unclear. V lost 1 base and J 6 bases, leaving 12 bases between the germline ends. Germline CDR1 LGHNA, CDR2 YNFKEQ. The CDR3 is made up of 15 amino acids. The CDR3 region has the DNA TGTGCCAGCAGCCAAGGAGGTGGAGGTGATGAAAAACTGTTTTTT. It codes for CASSQGGGGDEKLFF.

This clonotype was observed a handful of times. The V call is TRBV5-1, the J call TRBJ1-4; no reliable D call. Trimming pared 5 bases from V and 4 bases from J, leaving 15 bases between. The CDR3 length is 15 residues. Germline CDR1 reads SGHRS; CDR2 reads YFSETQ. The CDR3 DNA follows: TGCGCCAGCAGGCAAGACGGGATGGTTAATGAAAAACTGTTTTTT. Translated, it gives CASRQDGMVNEKLFF.

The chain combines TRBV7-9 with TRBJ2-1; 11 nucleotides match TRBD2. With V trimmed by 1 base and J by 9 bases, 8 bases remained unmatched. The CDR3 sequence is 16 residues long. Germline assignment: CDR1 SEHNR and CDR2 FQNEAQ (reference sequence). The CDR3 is CASSLEFSGGAGEQFF. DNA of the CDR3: TGTGCCAGCAGCTTAGAATTTAGCGGGGGGGCCGGTGAGCAGTTCTTC.

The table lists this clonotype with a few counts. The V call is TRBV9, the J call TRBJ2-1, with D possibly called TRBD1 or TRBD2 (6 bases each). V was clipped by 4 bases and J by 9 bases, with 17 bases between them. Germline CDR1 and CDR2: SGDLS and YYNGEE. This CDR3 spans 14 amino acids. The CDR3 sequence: CASSKGGPGVEQFF. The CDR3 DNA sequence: TGTGCCAGCAGCAAAGGGGGGCCTGGGGTTGAGCAGTTCTTC.

The CDR3 is CASRGQGGFTGELFF. The CDR3 DNA sequence: TGTGCCAGCAGGGGACAGGGTGGGTTCACCGGGGAGCTGTTTTTT. The rearrangement uses TRBV12-3 or TRBV12-4 and TRBJ2-2, with 9 positions matching TRBD1. With 6 bases clipped from V and 4 bases from J, the junction kept 6 bases outside the gene matches. The CDR3 has 15 residues.

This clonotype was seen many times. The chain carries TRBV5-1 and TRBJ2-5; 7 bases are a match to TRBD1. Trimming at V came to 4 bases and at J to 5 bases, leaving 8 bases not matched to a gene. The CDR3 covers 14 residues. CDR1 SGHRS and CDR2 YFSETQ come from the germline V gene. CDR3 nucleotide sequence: TGCGCCAGCAGCGCTACAGGGGTGGCTGAGACCCAGTACTTC. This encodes CASSATGVAETQYF.

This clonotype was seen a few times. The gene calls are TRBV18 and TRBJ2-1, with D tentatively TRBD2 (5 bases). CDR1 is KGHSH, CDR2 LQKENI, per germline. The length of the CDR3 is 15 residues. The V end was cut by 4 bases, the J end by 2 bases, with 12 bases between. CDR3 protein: CASSLIVGAYNEQFF. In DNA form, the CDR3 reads TGTGCCAGCTCACTCATAGTCGGGGCCTACAATGAGCAGTTCTTC.

As DNA, the CDR3 is TGTGCCAGCAGTCCAAGGGGGACTAGAGGCGAGGCCCAGTACTTC. Protein product: CASSPRGTRGEAQYF. V gene TRBV28 combines with J gene TRBJ2-5, with 8 bases that match TRBD2. This CDR3 comprises 15 residues. The J segment lost 9 bases and the V segment lost 5 bases, leaving 14 bases of the junction unmatched. Germline CDR1 and CDR2: MDHEN and SYDVKM.

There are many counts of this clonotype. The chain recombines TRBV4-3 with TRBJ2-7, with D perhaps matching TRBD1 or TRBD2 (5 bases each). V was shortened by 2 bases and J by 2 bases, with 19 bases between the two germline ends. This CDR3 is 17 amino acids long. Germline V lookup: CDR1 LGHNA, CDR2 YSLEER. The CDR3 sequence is CASSQFYSGTVAYEQYF. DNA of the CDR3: TGCGCCAGCAGCCAATTCTATTCCGGGACGGTTGCCTACGAGCAGTACTTC.

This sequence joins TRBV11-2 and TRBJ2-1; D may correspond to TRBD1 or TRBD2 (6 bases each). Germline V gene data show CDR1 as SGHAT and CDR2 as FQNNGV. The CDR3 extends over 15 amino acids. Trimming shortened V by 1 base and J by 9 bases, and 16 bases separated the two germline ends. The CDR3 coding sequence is TGTGCCAGCAGCTTAGTTCGGGGGCATACACTTGAGCAGTTCTTC. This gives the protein CASSLVRGHTLEQFF.

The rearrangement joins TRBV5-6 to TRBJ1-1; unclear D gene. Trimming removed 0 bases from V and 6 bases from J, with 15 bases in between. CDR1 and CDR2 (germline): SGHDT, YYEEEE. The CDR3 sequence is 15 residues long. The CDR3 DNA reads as TGTGCCAGCAGCTTGGCCGGACTGTCCTCGGCTGAAGCTTTCTTT. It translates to CASSLAGLSSAEAFF.

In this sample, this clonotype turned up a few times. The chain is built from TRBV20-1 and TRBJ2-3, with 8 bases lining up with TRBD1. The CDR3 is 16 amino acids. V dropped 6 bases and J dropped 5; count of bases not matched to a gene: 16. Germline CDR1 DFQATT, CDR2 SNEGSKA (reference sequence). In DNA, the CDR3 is TGCAGTGCCAGATCCATCGCTGACAGGGGTGGAGATACGCAGTATTTT. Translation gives CSARSIADRGGDTQYF.

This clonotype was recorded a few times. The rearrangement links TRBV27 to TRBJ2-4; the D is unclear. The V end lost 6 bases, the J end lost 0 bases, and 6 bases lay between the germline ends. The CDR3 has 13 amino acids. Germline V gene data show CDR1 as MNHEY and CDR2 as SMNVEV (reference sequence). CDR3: CASSRRAKNIQYF. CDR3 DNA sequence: TGTGCCAGCAGCCGAAGAGCCAAAAACATTCAGTACTTC.

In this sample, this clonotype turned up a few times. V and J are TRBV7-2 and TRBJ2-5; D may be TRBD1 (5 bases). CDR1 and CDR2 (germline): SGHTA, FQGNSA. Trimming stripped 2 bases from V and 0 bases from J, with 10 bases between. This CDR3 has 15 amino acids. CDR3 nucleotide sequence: TGTGCCAGCAGCTTACAGGGATGGTACCAAGAGACCCAGTACTTC. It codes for CASSLQGWYQETQYF.

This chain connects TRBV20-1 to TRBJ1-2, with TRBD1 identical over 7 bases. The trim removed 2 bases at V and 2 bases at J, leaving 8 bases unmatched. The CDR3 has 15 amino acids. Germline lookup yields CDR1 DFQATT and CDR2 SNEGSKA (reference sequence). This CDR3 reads CSARSAQGVNYGYTF. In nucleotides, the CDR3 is TGCAGTGCTAGATCCGCTCAGGGGGTAAACTATGGCTACACCTTC.

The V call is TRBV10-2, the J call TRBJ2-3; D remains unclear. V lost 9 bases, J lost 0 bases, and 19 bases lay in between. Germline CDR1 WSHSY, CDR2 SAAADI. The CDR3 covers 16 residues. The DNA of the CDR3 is TGCGCCAGTACAATGGCCCAGAAACCTAGCACAGATACGCAGTATTTT. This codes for CASTMAQKPSTDTQYF.

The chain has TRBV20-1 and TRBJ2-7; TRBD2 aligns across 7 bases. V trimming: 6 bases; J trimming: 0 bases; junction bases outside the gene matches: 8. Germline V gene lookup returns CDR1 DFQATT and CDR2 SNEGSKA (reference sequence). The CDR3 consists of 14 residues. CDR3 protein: CSAPWGGSSYEQYF. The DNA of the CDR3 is TGCAGTGCCCCCTGGGGGGGGAGCTCCTACGAGCAGTACTTC.

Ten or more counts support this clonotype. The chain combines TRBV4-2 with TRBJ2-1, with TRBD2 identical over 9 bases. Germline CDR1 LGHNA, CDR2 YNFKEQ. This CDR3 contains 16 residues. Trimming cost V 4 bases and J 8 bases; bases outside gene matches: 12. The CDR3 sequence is CASSPRHGTSMDEQFF. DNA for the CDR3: TGTGCCAGCAGCCCAAGGCATGGGACTAGCATGGATGAGCAGTTCTTC.

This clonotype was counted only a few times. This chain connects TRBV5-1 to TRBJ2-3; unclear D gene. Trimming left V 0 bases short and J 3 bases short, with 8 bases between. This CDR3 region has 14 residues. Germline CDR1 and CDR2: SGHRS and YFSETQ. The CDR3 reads CASSLASETDTQYF. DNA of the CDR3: TGCGCCAGCAGCTTGGCCTCGGAGACAGATACGCAGTATTTT.

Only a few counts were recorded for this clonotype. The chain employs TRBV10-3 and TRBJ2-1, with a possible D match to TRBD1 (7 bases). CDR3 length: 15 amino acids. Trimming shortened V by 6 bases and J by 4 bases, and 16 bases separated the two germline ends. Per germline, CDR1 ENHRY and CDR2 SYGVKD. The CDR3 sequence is CAIRGGDSSYNEQFF. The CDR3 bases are TGTGCCATCAGGGGCGGGGACAGCAGTTACAATGAGCAGTTCTTC.